Presented here are 4 T cell receptor beta chains from one specimen sequenced in a study of molecular identifiers for immune sequencing clone quantification. TCRdb re-derived calls from the PCR reads in MiXCR, one entry per CDR3 protein. The table shows about 640,000 distinct CDR3 sequences, with about 20% occurring only once. The source material was naive CD8+ T cells from blood, with Jurkat cell RNA spiked in. Stated subset: FACS-sorted CD8+CD4-CCR7+CD45RA+ naive T cells. These receptor sequences come from a human donor in good health. Some libraries in this study had Jurkat cell RNA spiked in.

This clonotype was observed at least ten times. The chain combines TRBV6-2 or TRBV6-3 with TRBJ2-3; 8 bases map to TRBD1. The CDR3 spans 18 residues. V trimming: 2 bases; J trimming: 2 bases; junction bases outside the gene matches: 12. Germline assignment: CDR1 MNHEY and CDR2 SVGEGT. The CDR3, as DNA: TGTGCCAGCAGTTACCCCATACAGGGGGTATTTGTCACAGATACGCAGTATTTT. Translation: CASSYPIQGVFVTDTQYF.

On this clonotype: Possible read error: a much larger clone is one base away. The J gene is TRBJ2-5, the V gene TRBV12-3 or TRBV12-4; weak D call: TRBD1 (5 bases). The length of the CDR3 is 14 residues. CDR3 protein: CASGLLLQEETQYF. CDR3 nucleotides: TGTGCCAGCGGTTTATTGTTACAGGAAGAGACCCAGTACTTC.

Regarding this clonotype: An end of the junction differs from the germline gene, which may be a read error. This rearrangement joins TRBV11-2 to TRBJ1-2; D is possibly TRBD1 (6 bases). The germline V gene has CDR1 SGHAT and CDR2 FQNNGV. This CDR3 is built from 18 residues. Written as DNA, the CDR3 is TGTGCCAGCAGCTTGACCCCATCTTTGGGGGGCGCCTACTATGACTACACCTTC. Its translation is CASSLTPSLGGAYYDYTF.

The rearrangement links TRBV7-9 to TRBJ1-2, with 7 bases aligning to TRBD1. This CDR3 region has 15 residues. J was trimmed by 0 bases and V by 1 base; bases with no gene match: 2. Germline CDR1 is SEHNR and CDR2 is FQNEAQ (reference sequence). CDR3 sequence: CASSLGRGPNYGYTF. In DNA, the CDR3 is TGTGCCAGCAGCTTAGGGAGGGGGCCTAACTATGGCTACACCTTC.